A selection of T cell receptor beta chains follows, all from one sample in a study of Ad26.COV2.S vaccination and SARS-CoV-2 variants. Some clones are missing from TCRdb's copy, which holds only in-frame ones; the method was immunoSEQ multiplex PCR. The data contain over 400,000 clones, roughly 87% of them singletons. The material sequenced was peripheral blood, taken in a trial of Ad26.COV2.S vaccine versus placebo. The receptor source for this set is a person aged 18-60 years who received the Ad26.COV2.S COVID-19 vaccine or a placebo. The CDR3 runs from the conserved cysteine through the conserved F or W. The D gene is left open where the match is weak. Size is stated for part of the rows, as once, few or many counts, or as a class when the clone is expanded.

CDR3 length: 14
clone size: .
V gene: TRBV7-9
D gene: .
J gene: TRBJ2-3
CDR3 protein: CASSLSGSGDTQYF
CDR3 DNA: TGTGCCAGCAGCTTATCCGGGAGTGGGGATACGCAGTATTTT

CDR3 length: 16
clone size: once
V gene: TRBV11-2
D gene: TRBD2
J gene: TRBJ2-2
CDR3 protein: CASSLGLAGRTGELFF
CDR3 DNA: TGTGCCAGCAGCTTAGGTCTAGCGGGACGCACCGGGGAGCTGTTTTTT

CDR3 length: 14
clone size: .
V gene: TRBV11-1
D gene: TRBD1
J gene: TRBJ1-4
CDR3 protein: CASSPDRANEKLFF
CDR3 DNA: TGTGCCAGCAGCCCGGACAGGGCCAATGAAAAACTGTTTTTT

CDR3 length: 15
clone size: .
V gene: TRBV7-9
D gene: .
J gene: TRBJ2-3
CDR3 protein: CASSLRQNPTDTQYF
CDR3 DNA: TGTGCCAGCAGCCTACGACAAAACCCCACAGATACGCAGTATTTT

CDR3 length: 20
clone size: once
V gene: TRBV7-3
D gene: .
J gene: TRBJ2-1
CDR3 protein: CASSLIGAGAFLGSYNEQFF
CDR3 DNA: TGTGCCAGCAGCTTAATCGGGGCAGGGGCCTTTTTGGGGTCATACAATGAGCAGTTCTTC

CDR3 length: 13
clone size: .
V gene: TRBV7-2
D gene: TRBD1
J gene: TRBJ1-1
CDR3 protein: CASSGTVNTEAFF
CDR3 DNA: TGTGCCAGCAGCGGGACAGTGAACACTGAAGCTTTCTTT

CDR3 length: 17
clone size: .
V gene: TRBV27
D gene: .
J gene: TRBJ2-7
CDR3 protein: CASPSIESGGNSYEQYF
CDR3 DNA: TGTGCCAGCCCCTCGATCGAGTCTGGTGGAAACTCCTACGAGCAGTACTTC

CDR3 length: 17
clone size: .
V gene: TRBV10-3
D gene: .
J gene: TRBJ2-1
CDR3 protein: CATNAASASRSYNEQFF
CDR3 DNA: TGTGCCACCAATGCGGCTAGCGCGTCCCGATCCTACAATGAGCAGTTCTTC

CDR3 length: 16
clone size: .
V gene: TRBV27
D gene: .
J gene: TRBJ2-2
CDR3 protein: CASSLSGRANTGELFF
CDR3 DNA: TGTGCCAGCAGTTTATCGGGTAGAGCGAACACCGGGGAGCTGTTTTTT

CDR3 length: 13
clone size: .
V gene: TRBV6-4
D gene: .
J gene: TRBJ1-5
CDR3 protein: CASSPTEDQPQHF
CDR3 DNA: TGTGCCAGCAGTCCAACAGAGGATCAGCCCCAGCATTTT

CDR3 length: 15
clone size: .
V gene: TRBV6-2/TRBV6-3
D gene: .
J gene: TRBJ2-7
CDR3 protein: CASSSGQDIVDEQYF
CDR3 DNA: TGTGCCAGCAGTTCGGGACAAGATATCGTGGACGAGCAGTACTTC

CDR3 length: 16
clone size: .
V gene: TRBV7-9
D gene: TRBD1
J gene: TRBJ1-4
CDR3 protein: CASSPDRGATNEKLFF
CDR3 DNA: TGTGCCAGCAGCCCGGACAGGGGCGCAACTAATGAAAAACTGTTTTTT

CDR3 length: 13
clone size: .
V gene: TRBV28
D gene: .
J gene: TRBJ2-1
CDR3 protein: CASSFGGRGEQFF
CDR3 DNA: TGTGCCAGCAGTTTCGGGGGTAGAGGGGAGCAGTTCTTC

CDR3 length: 17
clone size: .
V gene: TRBV4-3
D gene: TRBD2
J gene: TRBJ2-1
CDR3 protein: CASSQAGGLALNNEQFF
CDR3 DNA: TGCGCCAGCAGCCAGGCGGGGGGACTAGCCCTAAACAATGAGCAGTTCTTC

CDR3 length: 15
clone size: .
V gene: TRBV4-2
D gene: TRBD2
J gene: TRBJ2-7
CDR3 protein: CASSPGLAGVVEQYF
CDR3 DNA: TGTGCCAGCAGCCCAGGACTAGCGGGAGTTGTTGAGCAGTACTTC

CDR3 length: 15
clone size: .
V gene: TRBV2
D gene: TRBD1
J gene: TRBJ2-3
CDR3 protein: CASSPRTGGTDTQYF
CDR3 DNA: TGTGCCAGCAGTCCCCGGACAGGAGGCACAGATACGCAGTATTTT

CDR3 length: 11
clone size: .
V gene: TRBV19
D gene: .
J gene: TRBJ2-1
CDR3 protein: CASSQGVEQFF
CDR3 DNA: TGTGCCAGTAGCCAAGGGGTTGAGCAGTTCTTC

CDR3 length: 15
clone size: once
V gene: TRBV15
D gene: .
J gene: TRBJ2-7
CDR3 protein: CATSRVGTASYEQYF
CDR3 DNA: TGTGCCACCAGCAGAGTAGGGACCGCTTCCTACGAGCAGTACTTC

CDR3 length: 15
clone size: .
V gene: TRBV28
D gene: TRBD1
J gene: TRBJ2-7
CDR3 protein: CASSLSGTGEYEQYF
CDR3 DNA: TGTGCCAGCAGTTTATCCGGGACAGGGGAGTACGAGCAGTACTTC

CDR3 length: 14
clone size: few
V gene: TRBV6-2/TRBV6-3
D gene: TRBD1
J gene: TRBJ1-1
CDR3 protein: CASSARTGSIEAFF
CDR3 DNA: TGTGCCAGCAGTGCAAGGACAGGGAGTATTGAAGCTTTCTTT

CDR3 length: 14
clone size: .
V gene: TRBV7-9
D gene: .
J gene: TRBJ1-6
CDR3 protein: CASSLKDANSPLHF
CDR3 DNA: TGTGCCAGCAGCTTAAAGGATGCTAATTCACCCCTCCACTTT

CDR3 length: 16
clone size: .
V gene: TRBV19
D gene: .
J gene: TRBJ1-4
CDR3 protein: CASSIQTEATNEKLFF
CDR3 DNA: TGTGCCAGTAGTATTCAAACGGAAGCAACTAATGAAAAACTGTTTTTT

CDR3 length: 13
clone size: .
V gene: TRBV10-3
D gene: .
J gene: TRBJ1-1
CDR3 protein: CAISESWQPEAFF
CDR3 DNA: TGTGCCATCAGTGAGTCTTGGCAGCCTGAAGCTTTCTTT

CDR3 length: 13
clone size: .
V gene: TRBV28
D gene: .
J gene: TRBJ2-3
CDR3 protein: CASSSGGLYTQYF
CDR3 DNA: TGTGCCAGCAGTTCCGGTGGGCTATATACGCAGTATTTT

CDR3 length: 15
clone size: .
V gene: TRBV5-1
D gene: .
J gene: TRBJ2-3
CDR3 protein: CASSFRQTSTDTQYF
CDR3 DNA: TGCGCCAGCAGCTTTAGACAGACTAGCACAGATACGCAGTATTTT

CDR3 length: 12
clone size: .
V gene: TRBV11-1
D gene: .
J gene: TRBJ2-5
CDR3 protein: CASSLPVGTQYF
CDR3 DNA: TGTGCCAGCAGCTTACCGGTGGGGACCCAGTACTTC

CDR3 length: 18
clone size: .
V gene: TRBV9
D gene: TRBD2
J gene: TRBJ2-1
CDR3 protein: CASSVSPTRLAGVNEQFF
CDR3 DNA: TGTGCCAGCAGCGTATCCCCCACCCGACTAGCGGGAGTTAATGAGCAGTTCTTC

CDR3 length: 12
clone size: once
V gene: TRBV2
D gene: TRBD1
J gene: TRBJ2-6
CDR3 protein: CASSVTGVVLTF
CDR3 DNA: TGTGCCAGCAGTGTGACAGGGGTAGTCCTGACTTTC

CDR3 length: 15
clone size: .
V gene: TRBV4-1
D gene: .
J gene: TRBJ1-5
CDR3 protein: CASSQDRVGNQPQHF
CDR3 DNA: TGCGCCAGCAGCCAAGATCGGGTTGGCAATCAGCCCCAGCATTTT

CDR3 length: 15
clone size: .
V gene: TRBV28
D gene: .
J gene: TRBJ2-1
CDR3 protein: CASSLTGGAYNEQFF
CDR3 DNA: TGTGCCAGCAGTTTAACTGGAGGGGCCTACAATGAGCAGTTCTTC

CDR3 length: 13
clone size: .
V gene: TRBV18
D gene: TRBD1
J gene: TRBJ2-7
CDR3 protein: CASSVGTDYEQYF
CDR3 DNA: TGTGCCAGCTCCGTCGGGACAGACTACGAGCAGTACTTC